This T cell receptor (beta chain) was sequenced in a study of control samples from healthy donors and cancer patients. CDR1 is KGHDR, CDR2 SFDVKD, per germline. This CDR3 is 17 amino acids long. Losses at the gene ends were 6 bases for V and 3 bases for J; bases not matched to a gene: 13. The data were produced by immunoSEQ multiplex PCR, yet TCRdb's version contains in-frame clones alone and is incomplete. Here the sample spans more than 95,000 clones, 80% to 90% being singletons. This TCR was sampled from a man aged 40-50 years in good health. The sample taken for sequencing was blood. The chain links TRBV24-1 to TRBJ2-3, with 8 positions matching TRBD1. The CDR3 region is CATSPNGQGRGTDTQYF. Here the CDR3 DNA reads TGTGCCACCAGTCCTAACGGACAGGGCCGAGGAACAGATACGCAGTATTTT.